These 5 T cell receptor beta chains came from one sample sequenced in a study of identical twins. TCRdb used MiXCR to reprocess the 5' RACE reads, holding one entry per CDR3 protein. The top ten clones hold about 9% of a sample with around 220,000 distinct CDR3 sequences, 8% to 11% of them seen once. What was sequenced was memory T cells sorted from blood. These receptors were taken from a man aged 50 or older in good health.

V gene TRBV19 combines with J gene TRBJ1-2; no clear D gene. This CDR3 region has 15 residues. Germline CDR1 and CDR2: LNHDA and SQIVND (reference sequence). Trimming took 3 bases from V and 1 from J, leaving 12 bases between them. CDR3 bases: TGTGCCAGTAGTATGACGAAATGGAGTAACTATGGCTACACCTTC. It encodes CASSMTKWSNYGYTF.

The chain recombines TRBV20-1 with TRBJ1-6, with D perhaps TRBD1 (5 bases). CDR3 length: 18 residues. V lost 1 base and J lost 9, with 25 bases in between. Germline V gene data show CDR1 as DFQATT and CDR2 as SNEGSKA (reference sequence). The CDR3 sequence: CSARAGGRERYRSSPLHF. CDR3 DNA sequence: TGCAGTGCTAGAGCCGGGGGTAGGGAGCGGTATCGGAGTTCACCCCTCCACTTT.

The gene calls are TRBV7-2 and TRBJ1-2; weak D call: TRBD1 (6 bases). V shed 0 bases and J shed 7 bases, with 15 bases lying between them. This CDR3 contains 15 residues. Germline V CDR1 and CDR2: SGHTA, FQGNSA. The CDR3 region is CASSLAVRGLRGYTF. CDR3 nucleotide sequence: TGTGCCAGCAGCTTAGCCGTACGGGGGCTTCGTGGCTACACCTTC.

The rearrangement joins TRBV20-1 to TRBJ1-2, with D possibly matching TRBD1 (6 bases). Trimming left V 6 bases short and J 0 bases short, with 8 bases between. CDR3 length: 12 amino acids. Germline V gives CDR1 DFQATT, CDR2 SNEGSKA (reference sequence). The CDR3 loop reads CSAGQPNYGYTF. The CDR3 nucleotides are TGCAGTGCCGGACAGCCTAACTATGGCTACACCTTC.

The chain combines TRBV7-8 with TRBJ2-5; 15 bases match TRBD2. CDR1 SGHVS and CDR2 FQNEAQ come from the germline V gene. The CDR3 runs to 17 residues. With 3 bases clipped from V and 5 bases from J, the junction kept 7 bases outside the gene matches. CDR3 nucleotide sequence: TGTGCCAGCAGCTTCGGACTAGCGGGAGGGAGGGGGGAGACCCAGTACTTC. Its protein product is CASSFGLAGGRGETQYF.